These T cell receptor beta chains were read from a single sample in a study of OX40 agonist ivuxolimab in advanced cancers. TCRdb's table, derived via immunoSEQ multiplex PCR, lists solely in-frame clones and lacks some. The data contain under 75,000 clones, 90% to 95% of them singletons. The source was CD4+ or CD8+ T cells sorted from blood, collected in a trial of the OX40 agonist ivuxolimab. The receptors derive from an adult with an advanced solid tumor such as melanoma, head and neck, liver or kidney cancer. Each CDR3 is given with its conserved first and last residue. Fields, in order: clone size, J gene, V gene, D gene, CDR3 protein, CDR3 DNA. D genes are given only for firm matches. Size is omitted from some rows. Given values are once, few, many or a class for expanded clones.

- TRBJ1-5 TRBV27 TRBD1 CASSYFGSGQGGSNQPQHF TGTGCCAGCAGTTACTTCGGATCGGGACAGGGGGGAAGCAATCAGCCCCAGCATTTT
- TRBJ1-1 TRBV7-3 - CASSLSGAEYDPTEAFF TGTGCCAGCAGCTTAAGCGGGGCAGAGTATGACCCCACTGAAGCTTTCTTT
- TRBJ2-3 TRBV6-5 - CASSHQRPSIDTQYF TGTGCCAGCAGCCACCAGCGGCCCAGCATAGATACGCAGTATTTT
once TRBJ2-3 TRBV27 TRBD1 CASNKGAFSTDTQYF TGTGCCAGCAATAAGGGGGCGTTTAGCACAGATACGCAGTATTTT
- TRBJ2-1 TRBV2 - CASSEVGSSYNEQFF TGTGCCAGCAGTGAAGTGGGTAGCTCCTACAATGAGCAGTTCTTC
- TRBJ1-2 TRBV4-3 - CASSQSGFHGYTF TGCGCCAGCAGTCAGTCGGGGTTTCATGGCTACACCTTC
once TRBJ2-1 TRBV10-3 - CAISEMRDNYNEQFF TGTGCCATCAGTGAGATGCGGGACAACTACAATGAGCAGTTCTTC
- TRBJ1-5 TRBV15 TRBD1 CATSRDRNRGHQPQHF TGTGCCACCAGCAGAGATCGAAACAGGGGTCATCAGCCCCAGCATTTT
once TRBJ2-7 TRBV5-1 - CASSTGPYEQYF TGCGCCAGCAGCACAGGGCCCTACGAGCAGTACTTC
- TRBJ1-4 TRBV6-6 - CASSYEGAGNEKLFF TGTGCCAGCAGTTACGAAGGGGCGGGTAATGAAAAACTGTTTTTT
- TRBJ2-1 TRBV6-5 TRBD2 CASSYGHLAGVDEQFF TGTGCCAGCAGTTACGGGCACCTAGCGGGAGTTGATGAGCAGTTCTTC
once TRBJ1-2 TRBV5-5 - CASSSRGVGNGYTF TGTGCCAGCAGCTCCCGGGGTGTGGGGAATGGCTACACCTTC
- TRBJ1-1 TRBV7-8 - CASSFAGASGEAFF TGTGCCAGCAGCTTCGCGGGGGCTTCGGGTGAAGCTTTCTTT
- TRBJ1-2 TRBV28 - CASKSTGMGYGYTF TGTGCCAGCAAGAGTACAGGGATGGGCTATGGCTACACCTTC
- TRBJ2-7 TRBV10-3 - CAISGTYEQYF TGTGCCATCAGTGGGACCTACGAGCAGTACTTC
- TRBJ2-1 TRBV7-9 - CASSLAGGQFF TGTGCCAGCAGCTTAGCGGGAGGGCAGTTCTTC
- TRBJ1-2 TRBV6-6 - CASSLPQGNYGYTF TGTGCCAGCAGTTTGCCCCAGGGGAACTATGGCTACACCTTC
- TRBJ2-3 TRBV27 - CASSLISGSTDTQYF TGTGCCAGCAGTTTAATAAGCGGGAGCACAGATACGCAGTATTTT
- TRBJ1-1 TRBV7-9 - CASSSPPGPNTEAFF TGTGCCAGCAGCTCCCCCCCAGGCCCGAACACTGAAGCTTTCTTT